Listed below are T cell receptor beta chains from one sample, sequenced in a study of blood T cell repertoires in COVID-19. Data came from immunoSEQ multiplex PCR; TCRdb stores just in-frame clones and leaves some out. The sample includes 190,000 or so clones, around 90% of them seen just once. Sequencing input: PBMCs or T cells enriched from blood (not recorded which). The origin of the receptors is a woman aged 30 to 39 who had recovered from COVID-19. Each CDR3 is given without its conserved first and last residue. Each record gives: V gene, CDR3 protein.

>TRBV7-9
ASYQRRSGSTYEQY
>TRBV7-2
ASSLAGQATGELF
>TRBV29-1
SVEDGNRGLYEQY
>TRBV19
ASSLLNQPQH
>TRBV6-4
ARSLSTLRQAPVMNTEAF
>TRBV2
ASMRQGLAKNIQY
>TRBV29-1
SAQGAGEQY
>TRBV18
ASSPPSGVPYNEQF
>TRBV4-1
ASSQSQRNEKLF
>TRBV9
ASSVGSGSNQPQH